This T cell receptor beta chain was captured in a study of T cells in Graves' hyperthyroidism and ophthalmopathy. Amplification targeted TCR beta CDR3 regions from RNA transcripts. Initially, a first-round RT-PCR of the TCR CDR3 employed the HTBI primer set. TCRdb used MiXCR to reprocess the multiplex PCR reads, holding one entry per CDR3 protein. The table lists some 440,000 distinct CDR3 sequences, 15% to 19% of them singletons. This clonotype was seen more than once but under ten times. Germline V gene data show CDR1 as MNHEY and CDR2 as SVGAGI. V trimming: 0 bases; J trimming: 11 bases; junction bases outside the gene matches: 6. The CDR3 sequence is 13 residues long.

This TCR came from a woman aged 18 to 35 with Graves' hyperthyroidism. The sequenced sample was blood. The rearrangement links TRBV6-5 to TRBJ1-1, with 7 positions matching TRBD1. CDR3 sequence: CASSYSPDRWAFF. CDR3 nucleotides: TGTGCCAGCAGTTACTCCCCGGACAGGTGGGCTTTCTTT.